The 9 T cell receptor beta chains below were found in one sample sequenced in a study of blood T cell repertoires in COVID-19. Clones were sequenced by immunoSEQ multiplex PCR, and TCRdb holds only the in-frame ones, with some missing. The sample carries just over 250,000 clones, about 88% recorded once. Sequences were obtained from peripheral blood. These receptors all stem from a man aged 55 to 70 who had recovered from COVID-19.

The V and J genes are TRBV5-8 and TRBJ1-2; D is perhaps TRBD1 (5 bases). Germline V gives CDR1 SGHTS, CDR2 YDEGEE. Trimming left V 5 bases short and J 5 bases short, with 7 bases between. The CDR3 is 11 amino acids. The CDR3 coding sequence is TGTGCCAGCAGGGAGGGGTATGGCTACACCTTC. Amino acids: CASREGYGYTF.

This rearrangement joins TRBV6-5 to TRBJ1-5, with 9 bases identical to TRBD1. The germline gives CDR1 MNHEY, CDR2 SVGAGI. The CDR3 length is 14 residues. V trimming: 6 bases; J trimming: 5 bases; junction bases outside the gene matches: 5. This CDR3 reads CASSPGTGYQPQHF. DNA for the CDR3: TGTGCCAGCAGCCCCGGGACAGGGTATCAGCCCCAGCATTTT.

The chain has TRBV9 and TRBJ2-1, with 10 bases matching TRBD2. CDR1 and CDR2 from the germline V gene are SGDLS and YYNGEE. The CDR3 loop spans 20 amino acids. After removal of 0 bases from V and 2 bases from J, the junction contained 14 bases not matched to a gene. Written as DNA, the CDR3 is TGTGCCAGCAGCGTAGTAGGGAAGGCTAGCGGGGGCCCGACCTACAATGAGCAGTTCTTC. Its translation is CASSVVGKASGGPTYNEQFF.

The rearrangement links TRBV21-1 to TRBJ2-1; whether TRBD2, the table's D call, matches the DNA was not checked. TRBV21-1 is deemed a pseudogene. The length of the CDR3 is 15 residues. This chain's CDR3 is CASSKVWTSGNEQFF. CDR3 nucleotide sequence: TGTGCCAGCAGCAAAGTTTGGACTAGCGGCAATGAGCAGTTCTTC.

This clone was seen once. The chain couples TRBV11-2 to TRBJ2-5; TRBD2 matches 11 bases. CDR3 length: 15 residues. CDR1 is SGHAT and CDR2 is FQNNGV in the germline V gene. V lost 2 bases to trimming and J lost 5 bases; unmatched junction nucleotides: 4. The CDR3 coding sequence is TGTGCCAGCAGCTTACAACTAGCGGGGGCGGAGACCCAGTACTTC. Translating gives CASSLQLAGAETQYF. The whole variable domain, filled in from reference TRBV11-2 and TRBJ2-5, reads EAGVAQSPRYKIIEKRQSVAFWCNPISGHATLYWYQQILGQGPKLLIQFQNNGVVDDSQLPKDRFSAERLKGVDSTLKIQPAKLEDSAVYLCASSLQLAGAETQYFGPGTRLLVL.

The V gene is TRBV9, the J gene TRBJ1-1; D unclear. The CDR3 is 13 residues long. Germline loops: CDR1 SGDLS, CDR2 YYNGEE. The V gene lost 3 bases and the J gene lost 2 bases, with 8 bases spanning the gap. CDR3 protein: CASSDFPNTEAFF. The CDR3 DNA follows: TGTGCCAGCAGCGACTTTCCTAACACTGAAGCTTTCTTT. The variable domain in full, completed from reference TRBV9 and TRBJ1-1, reads DSGVTQTPKHLITATGQRVTLRCSPRSGDLSVYWYQQSLDQGLQFLIQYYNGEERAKGNILERFSAQQFPDLHSELNLSSLELGDSALYFCASSDFPNTEAFFGQGTRLTVV.

This rearrangement joins TRBV11-2 to TRBJ2-7; weak D call: TRBD1 (6 bases). The germline gives CDR1 SGHAT, CDR2 FQNNGV. Between the trimmed V and J ends, which lost 2 bases and 4 bases, there was a span of 12 bases. The CDR3 sequence is 14 residues long. The CDR3 DNA reads TGTGCCAGCAGCTTAATGGGACAAAGATACGAGCAGTACTTC. This encodes CASSLMGQRYEQYF.

This clone was observed once. The rearrangement joins TRBV10-3 to TRBJ1-2; 7 nucleotides align to TRBD1. CDR1 and CDR2 from the germline V gene are ENHRY and SYGVKD. There are 14 residues in the CDR3. V shed 5 bases, J shed 4 bases, and the junction held 7 bases outside the gene matches. The CDR3 is CAISSDQGGYGYTF. CDR3 nucleotide sequence: TGTGCCATCAGTTCTGATCAGGGGGGCTATGGCTACACCTTC.

The chain couples TRBV15 to TRBJ1-6, with D perhaps TRBD1 (5 bases). The length of the CDR3 is 14 residues. V was trimmed by 1 base and J by 6 bases, leaving 7 bases between them. CDR1 and CDR2 (germline): LNHNV, YYDKDF (reference sequence). DNA for the CDR3: TGTGCCACCAGCAGAGGGGGCAGTAATTCACCCCTCCACTTT. This codes for CATSRGGSNSPLHF.